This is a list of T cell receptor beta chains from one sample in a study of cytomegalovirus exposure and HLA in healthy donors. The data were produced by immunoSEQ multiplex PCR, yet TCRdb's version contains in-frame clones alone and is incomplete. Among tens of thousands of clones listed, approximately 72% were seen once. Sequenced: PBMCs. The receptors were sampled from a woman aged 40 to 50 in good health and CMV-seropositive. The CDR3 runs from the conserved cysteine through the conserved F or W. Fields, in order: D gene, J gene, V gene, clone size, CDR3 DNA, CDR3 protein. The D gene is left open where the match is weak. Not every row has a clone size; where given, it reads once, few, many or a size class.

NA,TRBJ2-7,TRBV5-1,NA,TGCGCCAGCAGCCGGGACTCCTTCTACGAGCAGTACTTC,CASSRDSFYEQYF
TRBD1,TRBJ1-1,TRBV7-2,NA,TGTGCCAGCAGCTCACAGGGGATTGGAACTGAAGCTTTCTTT,CASSSQGIGTEAFF
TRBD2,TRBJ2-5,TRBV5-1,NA,TGCGCCAGCAGCTTGTTTACAGCGGGAGCCGGGGGGACCCAGTACTTC,CASSLFTAGAGGTQYF
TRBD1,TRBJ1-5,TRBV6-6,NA,TGTGCCAGCAGTCCCGGGACAGGCTTAAAAAGGCAGCCCCAGCATTTT,CASSPGTGLKRQPQHF
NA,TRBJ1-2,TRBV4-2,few,TGTGCCAGCAGCCAAGGGGAGGCCCTAAGCTATGGCTACACCTTC,CASSQGEALSYGYTF
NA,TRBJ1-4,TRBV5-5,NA,TGTGCCAGCAGCTTGGGGACAGCTACTGAAAAACTGTTTTTT,CASSLGTATEKLFF
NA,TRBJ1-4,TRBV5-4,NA,TGTGCCAGCAGCAAGACACTCGCAACTAATGAAAAACTGTTTTTT,CASSKTLATNEKLFF
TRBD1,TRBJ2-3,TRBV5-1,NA,TGCGCCAGCAGCTTTTTCGGGACAGGCAGCACAGATACGCAGTATTTT,CASSFFGTGSTDTQYF
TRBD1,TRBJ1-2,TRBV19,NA,TGTGCCACCTTCACCCGAACAGGGGCCGCTAACTATGGCTACACCTTC,CATFTRTGAANYGYTF
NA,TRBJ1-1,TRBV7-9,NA,TGTGCCACTTCGACGGGATTTACTGAAGCTTTCTTT,CATSTGFTEAFF
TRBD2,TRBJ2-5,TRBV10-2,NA,TGCGCCAGCAGTCTTGGACTAGCGGGAGGGCCCGGGACCCAGTACTTC,CASSLGLAGGPGTQYF
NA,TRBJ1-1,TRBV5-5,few,TGTGCCAGCAGCTCGAACCCTCGGACTGAAGCTTTCTTT,CASSSNPRTEAFF
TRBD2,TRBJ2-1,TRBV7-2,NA,TGTGCCAGCAGCGACCGACTAGCACGCGAGCAGTTCTTC,CASSDRLAREQFF
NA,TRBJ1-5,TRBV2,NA,TGTGCCAGCAGTGGCAGAGGGCCGGGCAGCAATCAGCCCCAGCATTTT,CASSGRGPGSNQPQHF
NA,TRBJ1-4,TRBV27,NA,TGTGCCAGCAGGGGAGGCGGCGGTGAAAAACTGTTTTTT,CASRGGGGEKLFF
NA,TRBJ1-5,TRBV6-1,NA,TGTGCCAGCAGTGAAAATAACCTATATAGCAATCAGCCCCAGCATTTT,CASSENNLYSNQPQHF
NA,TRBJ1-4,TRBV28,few,TGTGCCAGCAGTCCAGGGGCTAATGAAAAACTGTTTTTT,CASSPGANEKLFF
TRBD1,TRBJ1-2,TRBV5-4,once,TGTGCCAGCAGCTTGGAAGGACAGGGGGCCCTAGGCTACACCTTC,CASSLEGQGALGYTF
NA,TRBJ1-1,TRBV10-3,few,TGTGCCATCAGTGGGGGCAAAAACACTGAAGCTTTCTTT,CAISGGKNTEAFF
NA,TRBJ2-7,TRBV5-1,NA,TGCGCCAGCAGCTTTTCTAACTTTGGGGAGGAGCAGTACTTC,CASSFSNFGEEQYF
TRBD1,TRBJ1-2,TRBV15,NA,TGTGCCACCAGCCCTCGGACAGGTTATGGCTACACCTTC,CATSPRTGYGYTF
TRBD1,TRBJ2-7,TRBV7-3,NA,TGTGCCAGCAGCTTGGGGACAGGGGAAAATTACGAGCAGTACTTC,CASSLGTGENYEQYF
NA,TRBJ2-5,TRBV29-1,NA,TGCAGCGTTGATCAGGGAACCCAAGAGACCCAGTACTTC,CSVDQGTQETQYF
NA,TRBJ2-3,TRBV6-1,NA,TGTGCCAGCAGCGGCAGGTTCCTAAGCACAGATACGCAGTATTTT,CASSGRFLSTDTQYF
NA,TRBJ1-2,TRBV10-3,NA,TGTGCCATCAGTGACCCTGGAGGGAAGATCTATGGCTACACCTTC,CAISDPGGKIYGYTF
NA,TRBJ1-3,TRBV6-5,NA,TGTGCCAGCAGTACCCCTTCAGGGGGAAACACCATATATTTT,CASSTPSGGNTIYF
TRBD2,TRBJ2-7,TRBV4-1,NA,TGCGCCAGCAGCCAGGGACTAGCGGGGGGACCCCATTTTTACGAGCAGTACTTC,CASSQGLAGGPHFYEQYF
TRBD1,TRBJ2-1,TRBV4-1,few,TGCGCCAGCAGCCAAGGAGGACAGGGGCTCAATGAGCAGTTCTTC,CASSQGGQGLNEQFF
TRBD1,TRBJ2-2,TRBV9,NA,TGTGCCAGCAGCGTAGTCGGGACAGGTTCCACCGGGGAGCTGTTTTTT,CASSVVGTGSTGELFF
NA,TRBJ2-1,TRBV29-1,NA,TGCAGCGTTGCTTCCGGGACTTCGGGCAATGAGCAGTTCTTC,CSVASGTSGNEQFF
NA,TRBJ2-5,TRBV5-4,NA,TGTGCCAGCAGCTTGGTACGGGGAGAGACCCAGTACTTC,CASSLVRGETQYF